A single sample is the source of the 18 T cell receptor beta chains below, sequenced in a study of blood T cell repertoires in COVID-19. Using immunoSEQ multiplex PCR, the repertoire was profiled, and TCRdb retains in-frame clones only, with some absent. The sample holds 100,000 to 150,000 clones, around nine tenths seen once. The sequenced material came from peripheral blood. The receptors come from a man in his sixties or seventies with active COVID-19.

The sample holds one count of this clone. One junction end does not reproduce the germline sequence, and a read error may be involved. V usage is TRBV7-7 and J usage is TRBJ2-1; 13 bases agree with TRBD2. Per germline, CDR1 SSHAT and CDR2 FNYEAQ (reference sequence). The CDR3 is 15 residues long. The CDR3 DNA reads TGTGCTAGCAGTCCGGGACTAGCGGGACTAAGTGTGCAGTTCTTC. It codes for CASSPGLAGLSVQFF.

The rearrangement uses TRBV7-9 and TRBJ1-5, with D perhaps matching TRBD1 (5 bases). CDR3 length equals 13 residues. The V gene lost 6 bases and the J gene lost 3 bases, with 9 bases spanning the gap. The V gene's germline CDR1 is SEHNR and CDR2 FQNEAQ (reference sequence). This chain's CDR3 is CASRQASNQPQHF. The CDR3 DNA reads TGTGCCAGCAGACAGGCGTCCAATCAGCCCCAGCATTTT.

The rearrangement joins TRBV2 to TRBJ1-5; maybe TRBD1 (5 bases). The CDR3 is made up of 16 amino acids. Germline V gene data show CDR1 as SNHLY and CDR2 as FYNNEI. The germline V and J ends were trimmed by 6 bases and 2 bases, with 17 bases remaining between them. The CDR3 DNA follows: TGTGCCAGCAGCCCCCGACGGGGGGTTCGCAATCAGCCCCAGCATTTT. Translation: CASSPRRGVRNQPQHF. Combining the CDR3 with reference TRBV2 and TRBJ1-5 gives the whole variable domain EPEVTQTPSHQVTQMGQEVILRCVPISNHLYFYWYRQILGQKVEFLVSFYNNEISEKSEIFDDQFSVERPDGSNFTLKIRSTKLEDSAMYFCASSPRRGVRNQPQHFGDGTRLSIL.

This chain links TRBV28 with TRBJ1-3, with 7 bases that match TRBD1. Germline V gene data show CDR1 as MDHEN and CDR2 as SYDVKM. The CDR3 runs 14 residues. V lost 7 bases to trimming and J lost 0 bases; unmatched junction nucleotides: 3. Here the CDR3 reads CASTRQGSGNTIYF. CDR3 sequence (DNA): TGTGCCAGCACTCGACAGGGCTCTGGAAACACCATATATTTT.

This clone was found once. V is TRBV29-1 and J is TRBJ2-2; maybe TRBD1 (6 bases). The CDR3 extends over 14 amino acids. The V and J ends lost 5 bases and 1 base respectively, with 11 bases between them. Looked up from germline, CDR1 is SQVTM and CDR2 is ANQGSEA. The CDR3 reads CSVRRTVNTGELFF. The CDR3 bases are TGCAGCGTTCGACGGACAGTGAACACCGGGGAGCTGTTTTTT.

The V and J genes are TRBV7-3 and TRBJ2-5; 9 bases line up with TRBD2. Germline trimming cut 6 bases from V and 5 bases from J; bases unmatched to any gene: 7. Germline assignment: CDR1 SGHTA and CDR2 FQGTGA. The CDR3 has 14 amino acids. The CDR3 DNA follows: TGTGCCAGCAGGCTTAGCGGGAGAGGTGAGACCCAGTACTTC. Translated: CASRLSGRGETQYF.

CDR3 coding DNA: TGTGCCAGCAGCCAAGAAGGGAGTGCTTGGGCTACACCCGAGCAGTTCTTC. This codes for CASSQEGSAWATPEQFF. The chain is built from TRBV14 and TRBJ2-1; perhaps TRBD2 as D (5 bases). Looked up from germline, CDR1 is SGHDN and CDR2 is FVKESK. The CDR3 spans 17 residues. V was pared by 0 bases and J by 10 bases, with 22 bases between.

Only one count was recorded for this clone. The chain combines TRBV28 with TRBJ2-7, with 10 bases lining up with TRBD2. Per germline, CDR1 MDHEN and CDR2 SYDVKM. Unmatched junction bases numbered 8, after V lost 6 bases and J lost 6 bases. The CDR3 is 14 amino acids. DNA for the CDR3: TGTGCCAGCAGGGTAGCGGGAGGACCGGGCGAGCAGTACTTC. Its translation is CASRVAGGPGEQYF.

V is TRBV9 and J is TRBJ2-5; TRBD1 might be the D (6 bases). Between the trimmed V and J ends, which lost 0 bases and 4 bases, there was a span of 13 bases. This CDR3 has 15 residues. The germline V gene has CDR1 SGDLS and CDR2 YYNGEE. The CDR3 region is CASSVETGQRETQYF. In DNA form, the CDR3 reads TGTGCCAGCAGCGTAGAGACAGGTCAAAGAGAGACCCAGTACTTC.

The rearrangement joins TRBV6-1 to TRBJ2-7; no clear D. The CDR3 extends over 15 amino acids. Germline V gene sequence: CDR1 MNHNS, CDR2 SASEGT. V gave up 0 bases and J gave up 1 base, with 10 bases separating them. CDR3 in amino acids: CASSEASGESYEQYF. In nucleotides, the CDR3 is TGTGCCAGCAGTGAAGCGTCAGGTGAATCCTACGAGCAGTACTTC.

V usage is TRBV24-1 and J usage is TRBJ2-6; D unclear. Germline V gene data show CDR1 as KGHDR and CDR2 as SFDVKD. The CDR3 has 15 residues. V was trimmed by 6 bases and J by 2 bases, leaving 10 bases between them. DNA for the CDR3: TGTGCCACCAGTCCCGACAACGCTGGGGCCAACGTCCTGACTTTC. Amino acid sequence: CATSPDNAGANVLTF.

This clone was seen only a few times. J is TRBJ1-5 and V is TRBV3-1 (or the pseudogene TRBV3-2), with TRBD1 matching 7 bases. This CDR3 spans 14 amino acids. Germline lookup yields CDR1 LGHDT and CDR2 YNNKEL (reference sequence). V gave up 5 bases and J gave up 1 base; unmatched junction bases: 2. CDR3 nucleotide sequence: TGTGCCAGCAGCTCGGGACAGAGCAATCAGCCCCAGCATTTT. This codes for CASSSGQSNQPQHF.

The chain carries TRBV18 and TRBJ2-1; 11 positions agree with TRBD2. The CDR3 has 15 amino acids. The V gene end was trimmed by 6 bases and the J gene end by 4 bases; junction bases not matched to a gene: 5. Germline assignment: CDR1 KGHSH and CDR2 LQKENI. This CDR3 reads CASSQGLAEYNEQFF. In DNA form, the CDR3 reads TGTGCCAGCTCCCAGGGACTAGCGGAGTACAATGAGCAGTTCTTC.

The chain carries TRBV18 and TRBJ1-2, with D maybe TRBD1 (6 bases). The CDR3 has 13 residues. CDR1 and CDR2 (germline): KGHSH, LQKENI. V lost 6 bases, J lost 6 bases, and 14 bases lay in between. The CDR3 nucleotides are TGTGCCAGCTCCCAGGACAGATATGATGGCTACACCTTC. This translates into CASSQDRYDGYTF.

On this clone: This same CDR3 is encoded by further DNA sequences in the sample. The chain uses TRBV7-3 and TRBJ2-1, with 11 nucleotides matching TRBD2. V lost 3 bases and J lost 6; bases outside the gene matches: 1. This CDR3 spans 14 amino acids. In germline, CDR1 is SGHTA, CDR2 FQGTGA. CDR3 bases: TGTGCCAGCAGCTTGACTAGCGGGGCCAATGAGCAGTTCTTC. The encoded protein is CASSLTSGANEQFF.

The chain recombines TRBV28 with TRBJ2-7; the D is unclear. The CDR3 loop spans 12 amino acids. Germline V gene sequence: CDR1 MDHEN, CDR2 SYDVKM. V lost 1 base and J lost 2, with 3 bases in between. CDR3 amino acids: CASSLYTYEQYF. The DNA for the CDR3 is TGTGCCAGCAGTTTATACACCTACGAGCAGTACTTC.

This chain links TRBV5-1 with TRBJ2-1, with a weak D call TRBD1 (6 bases). From germline, CDR1 is SGHRS and CDR2 YFSETQ. V lost 0 bases and J 4 bases, leaving 11 bases between the germline ends. The CDR3 loop spans 15 amino acids. CDR3: CASSLAAGAYNEQFF. As DNA, the CDR3 is TGCGCCAGCAGCTTGGCGGCAGGGGCGTACAATGAGCAGTTCTTC.

CDR3 residues: CATSRRWTSGSTDTQYF. CDR3 nucleotides: TGTGCCACCAGTCGGCGATGGACTAGCGGTAGCACAGATACGCAGTATTTT. This chain links TRBV15 with TRBJ2-3; 10 nucleotides match TRBD2. The CDR3 spans 17 residues. J gave up 0 bases and V 6 bases, and 9 bases lay outside the gene matches. The germline V gene has CDR1 LNHNV and CDR2 YYDKDF (reference sequence).